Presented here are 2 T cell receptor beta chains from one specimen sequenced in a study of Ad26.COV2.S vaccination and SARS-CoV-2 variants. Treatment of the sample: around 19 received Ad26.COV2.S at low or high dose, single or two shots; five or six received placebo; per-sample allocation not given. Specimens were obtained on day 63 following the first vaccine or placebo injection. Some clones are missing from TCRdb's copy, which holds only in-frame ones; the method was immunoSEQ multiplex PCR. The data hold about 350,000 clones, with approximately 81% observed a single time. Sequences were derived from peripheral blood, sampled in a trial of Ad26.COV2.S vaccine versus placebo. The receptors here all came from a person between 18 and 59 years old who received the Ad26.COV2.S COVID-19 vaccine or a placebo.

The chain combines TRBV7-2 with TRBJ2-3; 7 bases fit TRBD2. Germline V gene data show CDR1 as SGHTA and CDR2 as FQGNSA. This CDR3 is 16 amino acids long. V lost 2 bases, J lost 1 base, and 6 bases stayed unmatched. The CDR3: CASSLFRRGGTDTQYF. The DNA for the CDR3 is TGTGCCAGCAGCTTATTTCGACGGGGGGGCACAGATACGCAGTATTTT.

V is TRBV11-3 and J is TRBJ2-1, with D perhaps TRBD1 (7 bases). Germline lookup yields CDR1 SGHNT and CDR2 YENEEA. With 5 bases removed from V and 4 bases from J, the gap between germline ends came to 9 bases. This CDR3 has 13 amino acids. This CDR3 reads CASSAGQYNEQFF. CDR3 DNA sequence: TGTGCCAGCAGCGCGGGACAGTACAATGAGCAGTTCTTC.